The present T cell receptor (beta chain) was sequenced within a study of long-term antiretroviral therapy in people with HIV. The assay, immunoSEQ v3.0, was run at survey level. Repertoires were generated with immunoSEQ multiplex PCR, while TCRdb's copy carries only in-frame clones and drops some. The sample consists of tens of thousands of clones, 85% of them appearing once. As regards this clone: Its antigen is unidentified.

V was trimmed by 0 bases and J by 2 bases, leaving 11 bases between them. The CDR3 has 15 residues. The germline V gene has CDR1 MNHNS and CDR2 SASEGT. Notes on the study in general: HIV repertoires spanned narrower CDR3 length ranges than controls. Before ART, certain clones expanded, and these dominated the repertoire at all time points.

The sequence was obtained from a man in his forties with HIV. The V call is TRBV6-1, the J call TRBJ2-7; maybe TRBD1 (6 bases). The starting material was unsorted PBMCs, obtained 2.3 years after starting antiretroviral therapy. The CDR3 here is CASSEAGGHAYEQYF. In DNA form, the CDR3 reads TGTGCCAGCAGTGAAGCAGGGGGACATGCCTACGAGCAGTACTTC.